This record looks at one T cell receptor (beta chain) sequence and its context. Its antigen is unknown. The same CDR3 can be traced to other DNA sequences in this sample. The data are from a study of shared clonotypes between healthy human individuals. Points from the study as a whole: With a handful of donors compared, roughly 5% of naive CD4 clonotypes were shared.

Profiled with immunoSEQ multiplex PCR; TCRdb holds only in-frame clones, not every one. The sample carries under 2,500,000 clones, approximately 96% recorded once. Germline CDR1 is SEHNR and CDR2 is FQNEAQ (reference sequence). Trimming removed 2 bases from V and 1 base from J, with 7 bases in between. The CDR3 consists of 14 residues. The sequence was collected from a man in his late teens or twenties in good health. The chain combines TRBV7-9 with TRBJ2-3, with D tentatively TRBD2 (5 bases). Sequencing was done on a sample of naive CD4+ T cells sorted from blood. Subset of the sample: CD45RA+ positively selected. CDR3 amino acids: CASSLSGGTDTQYF. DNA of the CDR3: TGTGCCAGCAGCTTATCCGGGGGCACAGATACGCAGTATTTT.